This paragraph reports one TCR beta chain. This sample stems from a study of blood T cell repertoires in COVID-19. Across the whole study: Researchers got acute and convalescent COVID-19 samples from the United States, Italy and Spain. T cells, B-cell-depleted T cells, or PBMCs supplied cDNA or gDNA.

The J segment lost 0 bases and the V segment lost 3 bases, leaving 1 base of the junction unmatched. The CDR3 has 15 residues. Germline V gene data show CDR1 as LGHNA and CDR2 as YSLEER. Original data processing: From reference gene primer amplification, estimates of nucleated cell counts were derived. Generated by immunoSEQ multiplex PCR, the TCRdb table keeps only in-frame clones and is missing some. That table gives V, J and clone size, and the DNA gave D and trimming. The table lists about 140,000 clones, approximately 90% of them singletons. Sequencing input: peripheral blood. This receptor was taken from a human donor in a cohort sampled during active COVID-19. The V call is TRBV4-3, the J call TRBJ2-3; the match to TRBD2 covers 9 bases. In nucleotides, the CDR3 is TGCGCCAGCAGCCACACTAGCGGGAGCACAGATACGCAGTATTTT. Protein product: CASSHTSGSTDTQYF.